These 14 T cell receptor beta chains came from one sample sequenced in a study of T cells expressing NK-cell markers. From the 5' RACE reads, TCRdb lists one entry per CDR3 protein and no DNA. This listing includes roughly 420,000 distinct CDR3 sequences. Sequenced input: blood T cells: a sorted CD56 or NKG2C T cell subset, CD4+ or CD8+ T cells, or bulk PBMC T cells (not recorded which). Receptors originate from a woman between 18 and 75 years old in good health.

This chain links TRBV20-1 with TRBJ2-2; TCRdb lists TRBD1, though no DNA is available to test this call. Germline V lookup: CDR1 DFQATT, CDR2 SNEGSKA (reference sequence). This CDR3 has 14 residues. This CDR3 is CSAFTGGNTGELFF.

The chain joins TRBV11-2 to TRBJ2-1; the D call from TCRdb, TRBD1, cannot be confirmed without DNA. The CDR3 covers 15 residues. Germline CDR1 reads SGHAT; CDR2 reads FQNNGV. The CDR3 reads CASSSSGGAGNEQFF.

This chain uses TRBV5-1 with TRBJ1-1; TCRdb's D call of TRBD1 is untestable without DNA. Germline CDR1 and CDR2: SGHRS and YFSETQ. The CDR3 is 15 residues long. This chain's CDR3 is CASSPLQGLGTEAFF.

The V call is TRBV5-4, the J call TRBJ1-4; TCRdb gives TRBD1 as the D gene, but with no DNA this cannot be confirmed. The length of the CDR3 is 14 residues. Germline loops: CDR1 SGHNT, CDR2 YYREEE (reference sequence). This chain's CDR3 is CASSGQGGHEKLFF.

The chain combines TRBV29-1 with TRBJ2-1; TCRdb lists TRBD1, though no DNA is available to test this call. There are 15 residues in the CDR3. Per germline, CDR1 SQVTM and CDR2 ANQGSEA. The CDR3 sequence is CSVVGSPRGVNEQFF.

The rearrangement uses TRBV7-2 and TRBJ2-5; absent DNA, TCRdb's TRBD2 call cannot be checked. CDR1 is SGHTA and CDR2 is FQGNSA in the germline V gene. The CDR3 length is 15 residues. The CDR3 sequence: CASSRLGAGAQTQYF.

The V call is TRBV7-8, the J call TRBJ2-1. The CDR3 contains 16 residues. In germline, CDR1 is SGHVS, CDR2 FQNEAQ. The CDR3 sequence: CASSLRFPLTYNEQFF. Drawing the rest from reference TRBV7-8 and TRBJ2-1, the complete variable domain is GAGVSQSPRYKVAKRGQDVALRCDPISGHVSLFWYQQALGQGPEFLTYFQNEAQLDKSGLPSDRFFAERPEGSVSTLKIQRTQQEDSAVYLCASSLRFPLTYNEQFFGPGTRLTVL.

The genes are TRBV30 and TRBJ1-4; TCRdb picks TRBD1, but there is no DNA to check that call. The CDR3 contains 14 residues. CDR1 GTSNPN and CDR2 SVGIG come from the germline V gene (reference sequence). CDR3 amino acids: CAWRAQGVREKLFF. The full variable domain, in which reference TRBV30 and TRBJ1-4 provide the parts outside the CDR3, is SQTIHQWPATLVQPVGSPLSLECTVEGTSNPNLYWYRQAAGRGLQLLFYSVGIGQISSEVPQNLSASRPQDRQFILSSKKLLLSDSGFYLCAWRAQGVREKLFFGSGTQLSVL.

V gene TRBV28 combines with J gene TRBJ2-4. The length of the CDR3 is 11 residues. Germline CDR1 reads MDHEN; CDR2 reads SYDVKM. The CDR3 here is CAGGAKNIQYF.

The chain is built from TRBV6-2 or TRBV6-3 and TRBJ1-6; TCRdb's D call, TRBD1, is unchecked because there is no DNA. Germline-derived CDR1 and CDR2 are MNHEY and SVGEGT. The CDR3 contains 15 residues. CDR3 sequence: CASSFRTGTNSPLHF.

This chain links TRBV27 with TRBJ2-1. Germline-derived CDR1 and CDR2 are MNHEY and SMNVEV (reference sequence). This CDR3 is 15 amino acids long. CDR3 amino acids: CASSHRLNSYNEQFF.

The chain uses TRBV4-3 and TRBJ2-1; the TRBD1 assignment by TCRdb is unverifiable without DNA. This CDR3 region has 14 residues. CDR1 and CDR2 (germline): LGHNA, YSLEER. The CDR3 here is CASSHSAGGDEQFF.

The chain has TRBV20-1 and TRBJ2-7; without DNA, the TCRdb call of TRBD1 cannot be checked. Germline lookup yields CDR1 DFQATT and CDR2 SNEGSKA (reference sequence). The CDR3 covers 15 residues. The CDR3 spells CSARDGQTYGGEQYF.

The chain employs TRBV4-2 and TRBJ1-1; TCRdb designates TRBD1, a call that cannot be tested without DNA. This CDR3 spans 16 amino acids. The germline V gene has CDR1 LGHNA and CDR2 YNFKEQ. This CDR3 is CASSQDRGQGRTEAFF.